Each of the 10 T cell receptor beta chains below was sequenced from the same sample in a study of type 1 regulatory T cells. The antigens these receptors bind are not known. MiXCR, applied by TCRdb to the reads, yields one record per CDR3 protein. This table holds roughly 71,000 distinct CDR3 sequences, about 62% found once. The sample taken for sequencing was cultured T cells, either the whole culture or a sorted T cell fraction (not recorded which). Described subset: Tr1-enriched cell product generated in vitro against host alloantigens. The receptor source for this set is a human donor in good health.

This sequence joins TRBV19 and TRBJ1-5; 7 nucleotides match TRBD1. The CDR3 sequence is 14 residues long. V dropped 4 bases and J dropped 2; count of bases not matched to a gene: 2. CDR1 and CDR2 from the germline V gene are LNHDA and SQIVND (reference sequence). CDR3 region: CASSTTGGNQPQHF. The CDR3 DNA reads as TGTGCCAGTAGTACAACAGGGGGCAATCAGCCCCAGCATTTT.

V is TRBV4-1 and J is TRBJ1-4; tentative D call: TRBD1 (5 bases). The CDR3 contains 15 residues. V gave up 1 base and J gave up 5 bases, with 11 bases separating them. Per germline, CDR1 MGHRA and CDR2 YSYEKL. The CDR3 loop is CASSQGQFGNEKLFF. The CDR3 region has the DNA TGCGCCAGCAGCCAAGGACAGTTCGGGAATGAAAAACTGTTTTTT.

For the CDR3, the DNA is TGTGCCACCCAGGGGGGGGTCACCATATATTTT. Amino acid sequence: CATQGGVTIYF. This sequence joins TRBV28 and TRBJ1-3, with 7 bases aligning to TRBD1. Germline V gene sequence: CDR1 MDHEN, CDR2 SYDVKM. The CDR3 runs to 11 residues. The J segment lost 9 bases and the V segment lost 10 bases, leaving 6 bases of the junction unmatched.

This clonotype appeared a few times. The chain uses TRBV29-1 and TRBJ2-3; 8 bases match TRBD2. The CDR3 consists of 14 residues. J was trimmed by 3 bases and V by 7 bases; bases with no gene match: 9. Per the germline V gene, CDR1 is SQVTM and CDR2 is ANQGSEA. The CDR3 nucleotides are TGCAGCGCCCTGCCGGGAGGGGAGACAGATACGCAGTATTTT. It translates to CSALPGGETDTQYF.

This clonotype appeared once. V usage is TRBV4-1 and J usage is TRBJ2-1; no clear D gene. V was trimmed by 1 base and J by 9 bases, leaving 10 bases between them. This CDR3 comprises 13 residues. Germline V gene data show CDR1 as MGHRA and CDR2 as YSYEKL. The CDR3 DNA reads TGCGCCAGCAGCCAAGTTAAGGCCAGTGAGCAGTTCTTC. Its translation is CASSQVKASEQFF.

This clonotype was seen a few times. This chain joins TRBV19 and TRBJ2-2; 9 positions match TRBD1. Germline-derived CDR1 and CDR2 are LNHDA and SQIVND (reference sequence). This CDR3 comprises 14 residues. V was pared by 6 bases and J by 7 bases, with 6 bases of the junction left unmatched. CDR3 nucleotides: TGTGCCAGTAGAAGGACAGGGGATGGCGGGGAGCTGTTTTTT. Translating gives CASRRTGDGGELFF.

This clonotype was observed a few times. V usage is TRBV20-1 and J usage is TRBJ2-2, with D possibly being TRBD1 (6 bases). From germline, CDR1 is DFQATT and CDR2 SNEGSKA (reference sequence). The CDR3 has 16 residues. The V end was cut by 0 bases, the J end by 7 bases, with 18 bases between. The CDR3 DNA reads TGCAGTGCTAGAGATTTCCAGGGGAATAGTATCGGGGAGCTGTTTTTT. It encodes CSARDFQGNSIGELFF.

The V call is TRBV28, the J call TRBJ2-7; D unresolved. V lost 2 bases to trimming and J lost 0 bases, with 8 bases between them. The germline V gene encodes CDR1 MDHEN and CDR2 SYDVKM. The CDR3 has 14 residues. The CDR3 is CASSLGRLSYEQYF. The CDR3 nucleotides read TGTGCCAGCAGTTTAGGGCGACTCTCCTACGAGCAGTACTTC.

There are a few counts of this clonotype. The V call is TRBV5-1, the J call TRBJ2-4; 11 bases match TRBD1. CDR1 SGHRS and CDR2 YFSETQ come from the germline V gene. The CDR3 consists of 15 residues. V was pared by 2 bases and J by 6 bases, with 4 bases of the junction left unmatched. The CDR3 DNA follows: TGCGCCAGCAGCTTATCCGGGACAGGGGGAAACATTCAGTACTTC. This translates into CASSLSGTGGNIQYF.

This chain connects TRBV3-1 to TRBJ2-3; D perhaps matches TRBD1 (5 bases). Germline lookup yields CDR1 LGHDT and CDR2 YNNKEL (reference sequence). CDR3 length equals 16 residues. Between the trimmed V and J ends, which lost 1 base and 1 base, there was a span of 12 bases. The CDR3 nucleotides read TGTGCCAGCAGCCAAGTAACAGGACCCCGCACAGATACGCAGTATTTT. Translation: CASSQVTGPRTDTQYF.